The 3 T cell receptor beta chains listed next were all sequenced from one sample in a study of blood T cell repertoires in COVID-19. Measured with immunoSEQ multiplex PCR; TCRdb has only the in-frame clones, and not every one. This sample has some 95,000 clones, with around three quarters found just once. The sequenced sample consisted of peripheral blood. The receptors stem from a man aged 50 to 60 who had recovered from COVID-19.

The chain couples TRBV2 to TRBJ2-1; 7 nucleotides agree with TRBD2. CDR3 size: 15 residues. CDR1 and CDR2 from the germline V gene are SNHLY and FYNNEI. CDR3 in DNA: TGTGCAAGCGGAGCGGGGCGACTAGCCTCAGGCGAGCAGTTCTTC. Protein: CASGAGRLASGEQFF.

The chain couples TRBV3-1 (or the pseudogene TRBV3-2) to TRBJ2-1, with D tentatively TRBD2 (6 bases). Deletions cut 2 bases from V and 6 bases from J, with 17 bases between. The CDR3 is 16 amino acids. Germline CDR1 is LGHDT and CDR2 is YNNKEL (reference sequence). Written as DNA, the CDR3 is TGTGCCAGCAGCCAACTCCGGACTACAATCGGCAATGAGCAGTTCTTC. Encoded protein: CASSQLRTTIGNEQFF.

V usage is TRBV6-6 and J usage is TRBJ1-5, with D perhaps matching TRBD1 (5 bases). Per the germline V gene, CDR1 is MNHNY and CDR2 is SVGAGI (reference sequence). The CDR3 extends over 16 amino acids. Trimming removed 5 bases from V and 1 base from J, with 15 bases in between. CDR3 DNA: TGTGCCAGCAGTAACCACAAGGGGTCGAGCAATCAGCCCCAGCATTTT. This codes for CASSNHKGSSNQPQHF.